Below are 5 T cell receptor beta chains sequenced from a single sample in a study of blood T cell repertoires in COVID-19. The method was immunoSEQ multiplex PCR; TCRdb's version includes in-frame clones alone and lacks a portion of them. The repertoire includes about 58,000 clones, approximately 90% of them detected once, and about 1.4% sits in the top ten. Sequencing used peripheral blood. The receptor source for this set is a man aged 55 to 70 with acute or convalescent COVID-19.

The chain combines TRBV12-3 or TRBV12-4 with TRBJ2-5; 8 bases are a match to TRBD1. Trimming at V came to 4 bases and at J to 5 bases, leaving 3 bases not matched to a gene. This CDR3 region has 13 residues. The CDR3 DNA follows: TGTGCCAGCAGTTACAGGGGGGCCGAGACCCAGTACTTC. Its translation is CASSYRGAETQYF.

This sequence joins TRBV7-2 and TRBJ2-7; 9 positions match TRBD2. This CDR3 spans 17 amino acids. Germline values: CDR1 SGHTA, CDR2 FQGNSA. V was pared by 5 bases and J by 0 bases, with 11 bases of the junction left unmatched. CDR3: CASSLGLAFTFSYEQYF. The CDR3 nucleotides are TGTGCCAGCAGCCTGGGACTAGCTTTTACCTTCTCCTACGAGCAGTACTTC.

V is TRBV5-1 and J is TRBJ2-1; the match to TRBD2 covers 7 bases. With 0 bases clipped from V and 7 bases from J, the junction kept 22 bases outside the gene matches. Germline CDR1 is SGHRS and CDR2 is YFSETQ. There are 20 residues in the CDR3. The CDR3 bases are TGCGCCAGCAGCTTGGCTCGCCAGTGGGAAAGGGTCGCGGGAGTTAATGAGCAGTTCTTC. As protein: CASSLARQWERVAGVNEQFF.

This clone was counted only a few times. The chain couples TRBV25-1 to TRBJ2-1, with D tentatively TRBD1 (5 bases). The CDR3 spans 13 residues. Germline CDR1 reads MGHDK; CDR2 reads SYGVNS. V was pared by 0 bases and J by 10 bases, with 10 bases between. CDR3 sequence: CASSEYRVGEQFF. CDR3 nucleotides: TGTGCCAGCAGTGAATACAGGGTTGGGGAGCAGTTCTTC.

The V and J genes are TRBV4-2 and TRBJ2-2, with 11 bases lining up with TRBD2. J was trimmed by 0 bases and V by 1 base; bases with no gene match: 7. Germline values: CDR1 LGHNA, CDR2 YNFKEQ. The CDR3 loop spans 19 amino acids. The CDR3 spells CASSQVTLAGGANTGELFF. The CDR3, as DNA: TGTGCCAGCAGCCAAGTGACCCTAGCGGGAGGCGCGAACACCGGGGAGCTGTTTTTT.